This T cell receptor (beta chain) was observed in a study of shared clonotypes between healthy human individuals (dated by TCRdb to 2020 to 2021). For the wider study: A few men and a couple of women, aged 18 to 49 years, made up the cohort. For each donor, CD4 naive and CD4 memory were each given three plates, CD8 naive was given two plates, and CD8 memory was given one plate. To estimate repertoire size and how much clonotypes are shared between individuals, the study performed deep sequencing of blood TCR repertoires from a few healthy adults. Libraries were prepared and TCR repertoires were sequenced by different laboratories using diverse techniques, in order to increase sequencing depth and limit assay-specific biases. Each donor's leukapheresis produced roughly between about 0.8 and 8.9 billion PBMCs.

The CDR1 and CDR2 encoded by the germline V gene are SGHRS and YFSETQ. Reading from cysteine to phenylalanine, the CDR3 counts 16 amino acids. CDR3 DNA is the only sequence kept; it has 48 bases, read in frame from the first base. Trimming removed 4 bases from V and 1 base from J; the gene matches leave 9 bases unexplained. Comments on this clone: It lacks a known antigen. Base qualities are missing; no much larger clone stands one base away.

TCR CDR3 regions were amplified from genomic DNA by multiplex PCR using the deep immunoSEQ assay. Extracted genomic DNA from each cell subset was spread evenly across all wells of several immunoSEQ 96-well plates, with each plate serving as a replicate. For sorted subsets, 200 to 250 ng genomic DNA, equal to approximately 30,000 T cell genomes, was loaded into each replicate PCR. Purified libraries were quantified with a Qubit 3.0 fluorometer, sized on a Bioanalyzer 2100, and re-quantified with the KAPA Library Quantification kit. Every immunoSEQ 96-well plate was sequenced on a separate single-read 150-cycle Illumina NextSeq 550 flow cell. From the authors' description of their analysis: The immunoSEQ output contained only junctional sequences without quality scores, so filtering could not match that applied to full-length reads. Sequences were annotated with PyIR, a Python wrapper for IgBLAST v1.9, using IMGT germline references to assign V/J genes and CDR3. Reads were removed for weak V/J assignments (E-value above 1e-6), missing CDR3, stop codons, out-of-frame junctions, or ambiguous translated residues. V3J clonotypes were defined as sequences sharing an identical inferred V gene, J gene, and CDR3 amino acid sequence. To compute the percentage overlap between repertoires, the number of shared unique clonotypes was divided by the size of the smaller repertoire. RTK rarefaction, the Chao1 estimator, and Recon v2.1 estimates of unobserved clonotypes were used to assess repertoire richness. Generation probabilities were computed with OLGA for all TCRbeta clonotypes obtained by the gDNA method from several donors. Imported from immuneACCESS, the table was reduced by TCRdb to in-frame sequences with V and J called. These copies leave out some clones; in studies compared against another copy, an unresolved V gene accounts for under half, and the cause of the remainder is not known. V and J calls plus clone size are reproduced from that table; the DNA served to infer D and trimming. This sample holds roughly 520,000 clones; about 96% were observed only once. About 0.064% of the sample is taken by the ten largest.

Overall study outcomes, separate from this receptor: Sampling was limited to blood, and TCR repertoires in tissue likely differ from TCR repertoires in blood. Incomplete sequencing was indicated by rarefaction of sorted-subset datasets, despite the large sequencing depth. Naive subsets generally had larger estimated clonotype richness than memory subsets. Compared with non-shared clonotypes, clonotypes shared by all four sorted-subset donors had higher generation probabilities. Pairwise subsampling indicated that sequencing depth was expected to affect the degree of clonotype sharing among donors. Sharing across a few donors was observed for around 5% of naive CD4, 3.5% of naive CD8, about 2.3% of memory CD4, and about 0.4% of memory CD8 clonotypes. Because the study included only a small number of donors, the genetic and exposure-history diversity represented was limited.

The donors were healthy, HIV-negative adults who had no recently reported acute infections or vaccinations. Every donor was a Caucasian adult living in Nashville, Tennessee, USA. CD4+ T cells were enriched through magnetic negative selection, after which naive cells were positively selected on CD45RA and the remaining negative fraction served as the memory subset. Blood was collected by leukapheresis, and PBMCs were isolated by Ficoll-Histopaque density gradient centrifugation and then cryopreserved in liquid nitrogen vapor phase. Analytical flow cytometry was used to check the purity and quantity of each magnetically sorted T cell population. Genomic DNA was isolated from each sorted fraction and quantified by UV absorbance on a Nanodrop 2000c.

The V and J segments used are TRBV5-1 and TRBJ2-5; 8 bases in the middle match TRBD2. The receptor comes from a woman in her 30s in good health. Source material: naive CD4+ T cells sorted from blood. Interpreted using the paper, the cell subset or site label stands for: CD45RA+ positively selected. For the CDR3, the sequence is CASSASGGNPQETQYF. The nucleotide sequence reads TGCGCCAGCAGCGCCAGCGGGGGAAACCCCCAAGAGACCCAGTACTTC.